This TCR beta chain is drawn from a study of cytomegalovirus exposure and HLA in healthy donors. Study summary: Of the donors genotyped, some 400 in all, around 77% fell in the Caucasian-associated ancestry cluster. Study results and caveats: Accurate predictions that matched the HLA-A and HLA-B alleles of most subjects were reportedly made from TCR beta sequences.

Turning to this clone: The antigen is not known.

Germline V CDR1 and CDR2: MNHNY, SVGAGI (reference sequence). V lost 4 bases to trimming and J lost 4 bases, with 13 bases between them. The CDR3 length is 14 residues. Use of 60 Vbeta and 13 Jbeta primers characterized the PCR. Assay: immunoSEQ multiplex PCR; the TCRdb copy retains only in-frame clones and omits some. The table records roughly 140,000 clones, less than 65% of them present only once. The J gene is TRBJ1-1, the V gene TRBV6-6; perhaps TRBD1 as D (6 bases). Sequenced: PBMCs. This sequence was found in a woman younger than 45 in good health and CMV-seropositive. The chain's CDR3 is CASSSGDIGTEAFF. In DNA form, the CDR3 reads TGTGCCAGCAGTTCCGGGGACATAGGCACTGAAGCTTTCTTT.